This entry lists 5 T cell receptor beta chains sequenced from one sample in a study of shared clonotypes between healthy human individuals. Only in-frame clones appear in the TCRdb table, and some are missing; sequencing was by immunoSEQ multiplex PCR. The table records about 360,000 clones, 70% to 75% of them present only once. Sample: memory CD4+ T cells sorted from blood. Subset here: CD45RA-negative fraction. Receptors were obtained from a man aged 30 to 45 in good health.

Written as DNA, the CDR3 is TGTGCCAGCGCACCCCCTGGCTACACCTTC. This codes for CASAPPGYTF. The V call is TRBV7-9, the J call TRBJ1-2; no firm D call. The CDR3 is 10 residues long. Germline lookup yields CDR1 SEHNR and CDR2 FQNEAQ (reference sequence). Trimming stripped 8 bases from V and 7 bases from J, with 8 bases between.

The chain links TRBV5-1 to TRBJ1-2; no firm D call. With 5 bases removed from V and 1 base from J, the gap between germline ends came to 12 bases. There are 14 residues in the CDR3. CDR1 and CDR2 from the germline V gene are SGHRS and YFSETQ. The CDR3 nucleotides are TGCGCCAGCAGATTGTCAGATGATAACTATGGCTACACCTTC. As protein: CASRLSDDNYGYTF.

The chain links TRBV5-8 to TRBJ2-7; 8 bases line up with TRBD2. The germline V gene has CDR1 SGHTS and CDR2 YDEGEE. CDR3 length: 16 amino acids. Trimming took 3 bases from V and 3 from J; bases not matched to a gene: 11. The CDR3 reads CASSSPSSGASYEQYF. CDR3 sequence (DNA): TGTGCCAGCAGCTCCCCTAGTAGCGGGGCAAGCTACGAGCAGTACTTC.

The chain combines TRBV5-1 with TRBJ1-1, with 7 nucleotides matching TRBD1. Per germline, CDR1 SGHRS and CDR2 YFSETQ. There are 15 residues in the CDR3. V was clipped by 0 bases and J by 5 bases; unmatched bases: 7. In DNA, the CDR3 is TGCGCCAGCAGCTTGGGCCCGGACAGGAAAACTGAAGCTTTCTTT. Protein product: CASSLGPDRKTEAFF. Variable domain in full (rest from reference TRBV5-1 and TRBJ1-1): KAGVTQTPRYLIKTRGQQVTLSCSPISGHRSVSWYQQTPGQGLQFLFEYFSETQRNKGNFPGRFSGRQFSNSRSEMNVSTLELGDSALYLCASSLGPDRKTEAFFGQGTRLTVV.

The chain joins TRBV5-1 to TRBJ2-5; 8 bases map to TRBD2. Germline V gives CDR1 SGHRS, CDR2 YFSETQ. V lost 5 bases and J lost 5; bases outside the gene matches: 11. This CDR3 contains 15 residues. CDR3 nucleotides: TGCGCCAGCAGTCTTGGGGCGGGGGGCTTGGAGACCCAGTACTTC. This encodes CASSLGAGGLETQYF.